This is a list of T cell receptor beta chains from one sample in a study of Graves' ophthalmopathy and Graves' hyperthyroidism. Each CDR3 protein gets one entry after TCRdb re-called the multiplex PCR reads with MiXCR. The table includes roughly 350,000 distinct CDR3 sequences, approximately 17% detected once. Sequencing input: peripheral blood. The receptors originated from an adult woman with stable Graves' hyperthyroidism. Both conserved end residues are part of each CDR3. D genes are given only for firm matches. Only part of the rows carry a size: once, few, many, or a class if the clone is expanded.

abundance	v_gene	d_gene	j_gene	CDR3nt	CDR3aa
many	TRBV28	TRBD2	TRBJ2-7	TGTGCCAGCAGTTTGGTGGGAGGGAGCTCCTACGAGCAGTACTTC	CASSLVGGSSYEQYF
many	TRBV24-1	.	TRBJ1-2	TGTGCCACCAGTGATCCTACGACAGCTAACTATGGCTACACCTTC	CATSDPTTANYGYTF
many	TRBV30	.	TRBJ1-1	TGTGCCTTGACTTCGAGGGGGAACACTGAAGCTTTCTTT	CALTSRGNTEAFF
few	TRBV25-1	.	TRBJ1-6	TGTGCCAGCAGTGAAGTGCCAGAAAATTCACCCCTCCACTTT	CASSEVPENSPLHF
many	TRBV20-1	.	TRBJ2-7	TGCAGTGCTAGAGTTGACGACCCCTACGAGCAGTACTTC	CSARVDDPYEQYF
many	TRBV4-3	.	TRBJ2-2	TGCGCCAGCAGCCAAGTGGGGCTCACCGGGGAGCTGTTTTTT	CASSQVGLTGELFF
.	TRBV10-3	.	TRBJ2-5	TGTGCCATCAGTGTATCCAGGGTGGAGACCCAGTACTTC	CAISVSRVETQYF
many	TRBV6-5	.	TRBJ2-5	TGTGCCAGCACCCCCCCTGGCGGGGACCGGACCCAGTACTTC	CASTPPGGDRTQYF
.	TRBV6-5	TRBD1	TRBJ2-7	TGTGCCAGCAGTTACTTGGCGTCGTCGCGACAGGGGCGTATGTACTTC	CASSYLASSRQGRMYF
.	TRBV10-3	.	TRBJ2-1	TGTGCCATCAGTGGGTCTTACGCCTACAATGAGCAGTTCTTC	CAISGSYAYNEQFF
many	TRBV5-1	TRBD1	TRBJ1-2	TGCGCCAGCAGCTTGGATCCGGGACAGGGAAATGGCTACACCTTC	CASSLDPGQGNGYTF
many	TRBV7-8	.	TRBJ1-2	TGTGCCAGCAGCGCCGGACAGACGGGAAACTATGGCTACACCTTC	CASSAGQTGNYGYTF
few	TRBV7-2	TRBD1	TRBJ1-5	TGTGCCAGCAGCTTCGTACAGGGGGCCCATCAGCCCCAGCATTTT	CASSFVQGAHQPQHF
many	TRBV20-1	.	TRBJ2-4	TGCAGTGCCGTCGCCGACCGTGAAAACATTCAGTACTTC	CSAVADRENIQYF
many	TRBV6-2/TRBV6-3	TRBD1	TRBJ2-7	TGTGCCACCACCCACCCCGAACGGGACAGGGTGAGATGGCAGTACTTC	CATTHPERDRVRWQYF
.	TRBV6-5	.	TRBJ2-2	TGTGCCAGCAGCTTTCTCGGAAGGGAGCTGTTTTTT	CASSFLGRELFF
few	TRBV6-1	.	TRBJ1-2	TGTGCCAGCAGTGAATTCGAGGGCGCGGGAGGCTACACCTTC	CASSEFEGAGGYTF